What follows describes a single T cell receptor beta chain. Antigen unknown. PCR employed 60 Vbeta and 13 Jbeta primers. The repertoire was sequenced with immunoSEQ multiplex PCR; TCRdb's copy has only in-frame clones and lacks some. The table has about 120,000 clones, over 70% seen once. The source of the sample is a study of cytomegalovirus exposure and HLA in healthy donors. Findings and limits, study-wide: Later examination showed HLA-associated TCR beta chains had greater clonal expansion than equally common others. Per a prior analysis, the majority of TCR beta V segments were productive roughly 87% or roughly 30% of the time.

Healthy bone marrow donors made up the donor group. The CDR3 spans 14 residues. Trimming took off 3 bases at V and 4 bases at J, with 10 bases between the two ends. Germline CDR1 reads SGHAT; CDR2 reads FQNNGV. The V gene is TRBV11-2, the J gene TRBJ1-3; no firm D call. The specimen was PBMCs. The clonotype comes from a female donor in good health and CMV-seropositive. This CDR3 is CASSLSGSGNTIYF. The CDR3 coding sequence is TGTGCCAGCAGCTTGTCAGGCTCGGGAAACACCATATATTTT.